The 6 T cell receptor beta chains given below trace back to one sample, sequenced in a study of T-cell memory formation after mild COVID-19. TCRdb re-derived calls from the 5' RACE reads in MiXCR, one entry per CDR3 protein. Seen here are 40,000 to 60,000 distinct CDR3 sequences, less than 15% observed once, and the top ten hold around 26%. The sequenced sample was PBMCs or a T cell subset sorted from them (not recorded which). The receptors here all came from a young man who had mild COVID-19 (a few samples of this study predate the infection). Cell type and time point are not known.

V is TRBV20-1 and J is TRBJ2-7, with D perhaps matching TRBD2 (6 bases). In germline, CDR1 is DFQATT, CDR2 SNEGSKA (reference sequence). CDR3 length equals 15 residues. V shed 1 base and J shed 3 bases, with 16 bases lying between them. This CDR3 is CSARGPLEGVYEQYF. CDR3 nucleotides: TGCAGTGCTAGAGGCCCTCTGGAGGGAGTCTACGAGCAGTACTTC.

This rearrangement joins TRBV11-2 to TRBJ2-2; TRBD1 is a possible D gene (6 bases). In germline, CDR1 is SGHAT, CDR2 FQNNGV. The CDR3 consists of 13 residues. Trimming shortened V by 6 bases and J by 6 bases, and 11 bases separated the two germline ends. CDR3 region: CASRQQGAGELFF. DNA of the CDR3: TGTGCCAGCAGACAACAGGGAGCCGGGGAGCTGTTTTTT.

The chain has TRBV12-3 or TRBV12-4 and TRBJ2-3; no clear D gene. Trimming cost V 6 bases and J 6 bases, with 13 bases left between them. The CDR3 runs 13 residues. Here the CDR3 reads CASRGSSADTQYF. The CDR3 nucleotides are TGTGCCAGCAGGGGGTCTAGTGCCGATACGCAGTATTTT.

This clonotype appeared a few times. This chain uses TRBV6-5 with TRBJ1-1; no clear D. This CDR3 comprises 14 residues. The V end was cut by 0 bases, the J end by 2 bases, with 7 bases between. Germline V gene sequence: CDR1 MNHEY, CDR2 SVGAGI. CDR3 residues: CASSYSAVNTEAFF. As DNA, the CDR3 is TGTGCCAGCAGTTACTCTGCAGTCAACACTGAAGCTTTCTTT.

This clonotype was detected many times. This chain joins TRBV11-2 and TRBJ2-3; D remains unclear. V dropped 5 bases and J dropped 5 bases, with 8 bases sitting between them. This CDR3 region has 12 residues. Germline CDR1 SGHAT, CDR2 FQNNGV. In DNA, the CDR3 is TGTGCCAGCAGCCTCCTAGTAGATACGCAGTATTTT. This sequence encodes CASSLLVDTQYF.

This clonotype was picked up many times. This chain links TRBV30 with TRBJ2-4, with 8 bases fitting TRBD1. The CDR3 spans 13 residues. The germline V gene has CDR1 GTSNPN and CDR2 SVGIG (reference sequence). Trimming at V came to 1 base and at J to 8 bases, leaving 4 bases not matched to a gene. In DNA form, the CDR3 reads TGTGCCTGGAGTGCAGGGGGCAGGGACATTCAGTACTTC. Protein: CAWSAGGRDIQYF. Full variable domain (rest looked up from reference TRBV30 and TRBJ2-4): SQTIHQWPATLVQPVGSPLSLECTVEGTSNPNLYWYRQAAGRGLQLLFYSVGIGQISSEVPQNLSASRPQDRQFILSSKKLLLSDSGFYLCAWSAGGRDIQYFGAGTRLSVL.